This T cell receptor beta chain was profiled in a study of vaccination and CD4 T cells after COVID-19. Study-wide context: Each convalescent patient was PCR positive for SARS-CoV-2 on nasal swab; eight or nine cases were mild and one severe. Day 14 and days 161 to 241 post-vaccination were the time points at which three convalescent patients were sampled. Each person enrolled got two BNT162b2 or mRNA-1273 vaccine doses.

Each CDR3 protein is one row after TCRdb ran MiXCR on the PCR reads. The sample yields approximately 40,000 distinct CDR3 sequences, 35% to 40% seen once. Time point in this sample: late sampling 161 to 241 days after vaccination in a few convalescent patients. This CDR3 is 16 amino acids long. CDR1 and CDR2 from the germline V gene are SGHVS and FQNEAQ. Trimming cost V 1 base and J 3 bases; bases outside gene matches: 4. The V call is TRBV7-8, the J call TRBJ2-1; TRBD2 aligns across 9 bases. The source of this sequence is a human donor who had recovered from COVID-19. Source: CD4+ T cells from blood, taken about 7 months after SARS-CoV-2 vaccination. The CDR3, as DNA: TGTGCCAGCAGCTTAGGGACTAGCGTGGGCTACAATGAGCAGTTCTTC. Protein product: CASSLGTSVGYNEQFF.